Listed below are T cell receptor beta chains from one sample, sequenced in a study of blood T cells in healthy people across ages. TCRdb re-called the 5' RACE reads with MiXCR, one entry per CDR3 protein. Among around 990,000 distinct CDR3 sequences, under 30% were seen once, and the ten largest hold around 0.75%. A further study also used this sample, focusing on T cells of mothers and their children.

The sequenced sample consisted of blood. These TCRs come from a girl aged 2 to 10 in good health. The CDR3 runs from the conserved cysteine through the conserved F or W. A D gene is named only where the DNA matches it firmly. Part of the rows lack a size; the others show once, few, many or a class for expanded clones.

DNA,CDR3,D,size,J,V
TGCGCCAGCAGCTTGGGACAGGCGACCTCCTACGAGCAGTACTTC,CASSLGQATSYEQYF,.,.,TRBJ2-7,TRBV5-1
TGCAGCGTTGAAGATGCGGACAAGTACGCCTATGGCTACACCTTC,CSVEDADKYAYGYTF,.,.,TRBJ1-2,TRBV29-1
TGTGCCAGCAGCTTTGGACAGGGCCAAACTCTAATGAACACTGAAGCTTTCTTT,CASSFGQGQTLMNTEAFF,TRBD1,few,TRBJ1-1,TRBV13
TGTGCCAGCAAAACGGGACAGGGGACAAATGAAAAACTGTTTTTT,CASKTGQGTNEKLFF,TRBD1,.,TRBJ1-4,TRBV2
TGTGCCAGCAGTTTTTCCCTCCGGTACACTGAAGCTTTCTTT,CASSFSLRYTEAFF,.,.,TRBJ1-1,TRBV12-3/TRBV12-4
TGTGCCAGCAGTTTCGGGGGCAGTGAAGAGCAGTTCTTC,CASSFGGSEEQFF,.,.,TRBJ2-1,TRBV28
TGCGCCAGCAGCTTAAGGGCAGGCATCACAGATACGCAGTATTTT,CASSLRAGITDTQYF,.,.,TRBJ2-3,TRBV5-1
TGCAGCGTTGAACCCCGAGCAGGATTATCGCAGTACTTC,CSVEPRAGLSQYF,.,.,TRBJ2-7,TRBV29-1
TGTGCCAGCAGTCCATGGAGAAGGACAGGGGTCGACGAGCAGTACTTC,CASSPWRRTGVDEQYF,TRBD1,.,TRBJ2-7,TRBV28
TGTGCCAGCAGTTTGGAGGTCACAAACCCCTACAATGAGCAGTTCTTC,CASSLEVTNPYNEQFF,.,few,TRBJ2-1,TRBV28
TGCGCCAGCAGCTTGTTGGGGCGGGGGAACACTGAAGCTTTCTTT,CASSLLGRGNTEAFF,.,once,TRBJ1-1,TRBV5-1
TGTGCCAGCAGTTTAAGGGGGGGAGTTGATCAAGAGACCCAGTACTTC,CASSLRGGVDQETQYF,.,few,TRBJ2-5,TRBV12-3/TRBV12-4
TGCAGCGTTGATGCAACCCGGGACACCAGCTATAGCTACACCTTC,CSVDATRDTSYSYTF,.,.,TRBJ1-2,TRBV29-1
TGCGCCAGCAGGCTGGGCGGACGGGACAATGAGCAGTTCTTC,CASRLGGRDNEQFF,.,.,TRBJ2-1,TRBV5-1
TGTGCCAGCTTACGAGGGCATGAGCAGTTCTTC,CASLRGHEQFF,.,.,TRBJ2-1,TRBV2
TGTGCCAGCAGCCAAGAAAGCCCAGACCTCCAAGAGACCCAGTACTTC,CASSQESPDLQETQYF,.,.,TRBJ2-5,TRBV3-1
TGTGCCAGCGGACCGACTAGCGGGGCGACAGATACGCAGTATTTT,CASGPTSGATDTQYF,TRBD2,.,TRBJ2-3,TRBV11-3
TGCAGTGAGAGCGGGACCACAGATACGCAGTATTTT,CSESGTTDTQYF,TRBD2,few,TRBJ2-3,TRBV20-1
TGTGCCAGCAGTTTTCGCAGCTTAAAGGCGGGGACCCAGTACTTC,CASSFRSLKAGTQYF,.,.,TRBJ2-5,TRBV28
TGTGCCAGCAGCTTAGGGGGGAATTTGGGCACAGATACGCAGTATTTT,CASSLGGNLGTDTQYF,.,.,TRBJ2-3,TRBV7-2
TGTGCCAGCAGGGTACTAGCGTGGCATTGGGATACGCAGTATTTT,CASRVLAWHWDTQYF,TRBD2,.,TRBJ2-3,TRBV6-5
TGTGCCAGCAGTGGGACACTATATGGCTACACCTTC,CASSGTLYGYTF,.,.,TRBJ1-2,TRBV12-3/TRBV12-4
TGTGCCAGCGTACCTGGGGGGAACTCCTACAATGAGCAGTTCTTC,CASVPGGNSYNEQFF,.,few,TRBJ2-1,TRBV11-1
TGTGCCAGCAGCTTAGGGGACACCCAACAGCAGTACTTC,CASSLGDTQQQYF,.,.,TRBJ2-5,TRBV7-8
TGTGCCAGCAGGAACCGGGACGTCAACCCCTACGAGCAGTACTTC,CASRNRDVNPYEQYF,.,few,TRBJ2-7,TRBV28
TGTGCCAGCAGCCCGAGCAGGGGAACTGAAGCTTTCTTT,CASSPSRGTEAFF,.,few,TRBJ1-1,TRBV14
TGCGCCAGCAGCTTGGCCCCGGGACAGGGGGCGCGTTTCGGATATGGCTACACCTTC,CASSLAPGQGARFGYGYTF,TRBD1,once,TRBJ1-2,TRBV5-1
TGTGCCAGTTCCTTACCCACCAGGGTTTCAGGGAACGAGCAGTACTTC,CASSLPTRVSGNEQYF,.,.,TRBJ2-7,TRBV28
TGCGCCAGCAGCTTGCTCGGGTGGGAGTTCTTC,CASSLLGWEFF,.,.,TRBJ2-1,TRBV5-1
TGTGCCAGCAGTTTATACTCGGGACTAGCGGACAATGAGCAGTTCTTC,CASSLYSGLADNEQFF,TRBD2,many,TRBJ2-1,TRBV27
TGTGCCAGCAGCGTAGGCGTTGGGAAACTAGCGGGAGGCGAAGAGACCCAGTACTTC,CASSVGVGKLAGGEETQYF,TRBD2,few,TRBJ2-5,TRBV9
TGTGCCAGCAGCTTGATAGTCTCCTACAATGAGCAGTTCTTC,CASSLIVSYNEQFF,.,.,TRBJ2-1,TRBV7-9
TGCAGCGTATTTGGGACCGAAGGCTACAATGAGCAGTTCTTC,CSVFGTEGYNEQFF,.,few,TRBJ2-1,TRBV29-1
TGTGCCAGCAGTCCCAGACTAGCAAGTAGGCGAGAGACCCAGTACTTC,CASSPRLASRRETQYF,TRBD2,.,TRBJ2-5,TRBV7-2
TGCGCCACCAGCTTGGCCTCCGGGCGAGAGACCCAGTACTTC,CATSLASGRETQYF,.,.,TRBJ2-5,TRBV5-1
TGCAGCGTTGAATGGGCAGGAGGATACGAGCAGTACTTC,CSVEWAGGYEQYF,.,few,TRBJ2-7,TRBV29-1